This record concerns one TCR beta chain sequence. No antigen is known for it. No base qualities exist here, and no much larger clone lies one base off it. The CDR3 sequence holds 13 residues, the cysteine and phenylalanine included. Just CDR3 DNA is preserved here, 39 bases in frame from base 1. From a lookup of the germline V gene (reference sequence), CDR1 and CDR2 are DFQATT and SNEGSKA. For this chain, trimming is 6 bases at the V end and 8 bases at the J end, and the number of junction bases without a gene match is 12. This specimen comes from a study of post-analysis software for immune sequencing data (dated by TCRdb to about 2015). In the study overall: Relapsing-remitting, secondary progressive and progressive-relapsing multiple sclerosis were recorded as disease courses, and subtype annotation was lacking for some patients. A subset of samples was prepared in parallel using single-end sample barcoding, then pooled and co-amplified after Illumina adapter ligation. The patient repertoires were compared against approximately ten previously published healthy control repertoires obtained from donors aged 6 to 25 years. Summary of the overall study and its limitations: Normalized Chao1 diversity was significantly lower in multiple sclerosis patients than controls, suggesting substantial peripheral T-cell clonal expansion. The multiple sclerosis patient group was slightly younger than the control group. Strong co-clustering of samples prepared in the same batch was shown by direct clustering with F measure, prompting a batch-effect correction. About 5 TRBV segments, including TRBV5-6, TRBV5-1 and TRBV20-1, were significantly more frequent in patients than controls.

TCR beta repertoires were profiled from peripheral blood of approximately 13 young patients with multiple sclerosis to demonstrate the VDJtools post-analysis software. The multiple sclerosis patients were children and adolescents ranging in age from 6 to 15 years. Library preparation employed PCR. Sequencer: Illumina HiSeq 2500. Unique molecular identifiers were incorporated into TCR beta cDNA libraries to reduce PCR and sequencing biases. Roughly 0.5 million cDNA molecules were obtained per 1 to 10 million input T cells, so each molecule approximated one T cell. Patient libraries were prepared and sequenced with the same protocol used for the earlier healthy control dataset. Samples belonging to the same batch were prepared together, multiplexed and sequenced on a shared HiSeq lane. Per the original workflow: MIGEC handled the raw barcoded reads, throwing out single-read molecular identifier groups before consensus assembly and CDR3 extraction. VDJtools was used for post-analysis of the clonotype tables, with diversity normalized by down-sampling every dataset to the smallest sample size. To correct batch-related cross-sample contamination, repertoire overlap clustering matched CDR3 amino acid sequences but not nucleotide sequences. Clones were called with MiXCR by TCRdb after fastp trimmed the public reads at Q25, and only in-frame beta chains were retained. Duplicate CDR3 protein sequences are folded into a single record with the most common DNA and genes. The V and J calls were determined by TCRdb, not by the authors. The sample data list around 190,000 distinct CDR3 sequences, and over 25% of these were observed just once. Together, the top ten hold approximately 3% of the sample.

The rearrangement combines TRBV20-1 with TRBJ1-2; 7 bases in the junction line up with TRBD1. Sequenced input: blood. This TCR derives from a girl aged 2-17 years with multiple sclerosis. The nucleotide sequence reads TGCAGTGCGAGACCTACAGGGGAGGTGGGCTACACCTTC. Translated, this is CSARPTGEVGYTF.